This T cell receptor (beta chain) derives from a study of blood T cells in healthy people across ages. Turning to the study itself: Template switching caught about one barcoded beta molecule for each two T cells.

Germline V lookup: CDR1 SQVTM, CDR2 ANQGSEA. The germline V and J ends were trimmed by 6 bases and 1 base, with 13 bases remaining between them. The CDR3 loop spans 14 amino acids. The authors isolated at least 7 million PBMCs per sample. This clonotype has a handful of counts. A second PCR of 7 to 11 cycles used a sample-barcoded 5' primer and a J-beta primer mix. Each CDR3 protein gets one entry after TCRdb re-called the 5' RACE reads with MiXCR. The data contain about 540,000 distinct CDR3 sequences, 24% of them seen just once; the ten biggest clones take up approximately 8.7%. This sample also appeared in a second study, on T cells of mothers and their children. Turning to that study: From each mother came over 8.5 million TCR beta CDR3 reads, and from each child came 2.5 million to 3.5 million. In both related and unrelated pairs, TCR recombination output is shaped similarly by thymic selection.

The chain is built from TRBV29-1 and TRBJ1-3; possible D gene TRBD1, 5 bases. The sample consisted of blood. The TCR originated in a boy between 10 and 17 years old in good health. The CDR3 spells CSVQGVQSGNTIYF. The CDR3 DNA reads TGCAGCGTCCAGGGTGTTCAGTCTGGAAACACCATATATTTT.